Below are 5 T cell receptor beta chains sequenced from a single sample in a study of identical twins. TCRdb analysed the 5' RACE reads with MiXCR anew, one entry per CDR3 protein. The sample yields about 100,000 distinct CDR3 sequences, about 6.1% seen once. Sequenced material: memory T cells sorted from blood. All receptors derive from a woman aged 45-59 years in good health.

This clonotype was detected ten times or more. This chain links TRBV7-9 with TRBJ1-1, with no clear D. Germline CDR1 SEHNR, CDR2 FQNEAQ (reference sequence). V gave up 6 bases and J gave up 0 bases, with 8 bases separating them. The CDR3 has 13 residues. The CDR3 protein is CASSQDMNTEAFF. CDR3 in DNA: TGTGCCAGCAGTCAAGACATGAACACTGAAGCTTTCTTT.

In its sample, this clonotype was seen many times. V is TRBV20-1 and J is TRBJ2-3; TRBD1 agrees at 7 bases. Losses at the gene ends were 1 base for V and 3 bases for J; bases not matched to a gene: 1. Germline loops: CDR1 DFQATT, CDR2 SNEGSKA (reference sequence). This CDR3 comprises 13 residues. As DNA, the CDR3 is TGCAGTGCTAGAGTACAGGGGACAGATACGCAGTATTTT. Amino acids: CSARVQGTDTQYF.

This clonotype was recorded many times. The V call is TRBV30, the J call TRBJ1-1, with no clear D. Germline V gene lookup returns CDR1 GTSNPN and CDR2 SVGIG (reference sequence). The CDR3 spans 14 residues. Deletions cut 0 bases from V and 1 base from J, with 9 bases between. The CDR3 DNA reads TGTGCCTGGAGTGTACCCAGTTCGAACACTGAAGCTTTCTTT. Protein sequence: CAWSVPSSNTEAFF.

The rearrangement uses TRBV11-3 and TRBJ2-2; 7 bases map to TRBD2. CDR3 length: 16 residues. From germline, CDR1 is SGHNT and CDR2 YENEEA. J was trimmed by 0 bases and V by 3 bases; bases with no gene match: 4. DNA of the CDR3: TGTGCCAGCAGCTTTCTAGCGGATACGAACACCGGGGAGCTGTTTTTT. Translated: CASSFLADTNTGELFF.

This clonotype was seen many times. The J gene is TRBJ2-6, the V gene TRBV19; D gene uncertain. CDR1 and CDR2 (germline): LNHDA, SQIVND (reference sequence). The CDR3 runs 15 residues. Trimming left V 3 bases short and J 0 bases short, with 6 bases between. The CDR3 loop reads CASSMSDSGANVLTF. The DNA of the CDR3 is TGTGCCAGTAGTATGTCGGACTCTGGGGCCAACGTCCTGACTTTC.